The next 28 T cell receptor beta chains were all read from a single sample in a study of blood T cell repertoires in COVID-19. The table came from immunoSEQ multiplex PCR; TCRdb's copy has only in-frame clones and leaves some out. The sample contains about 80,000 clones, around 85% of which appear only once. Sequenced input: peripheral blood. The source is a woman aged 80 or over with active or convalescent COVID-19.

This clone was recorded a few times. This chain connects TRBV15 to TRBJ2-3; TRBD2 matches at 11 bases. Germline V gene sequence: CDR1 LNHNV, CDR2 YYDKDF (reference sequence). The CDR3 covers 18 residues. V dropped 3 bases and J dropped 4; count of bases not matched to a gene: 12. DNA for the CDR3: TGTGCCACCAGCAGGGGAAGTACTACTAGCGGGAGTTCAGATACGCAGTATTTT. Translated, it gives CATSRGSTTSGSSDTQYF.

This clone has only a few counts. The V gene is TRBV19, the J gene TRBJ2-2; 12 bases are shared with TRBD2. This CDR3 spans 18 amino acids. Trimming cost V 5 bases and J 4 bases; bases outside gene matches: 11. Germline V CDR1 and CDR2: LNHDA, SQIVND (reference sequence). The chain's CDR3 is CASSSLAGGLSGTGELFF. In DNA, the CDR3 is TGTGCCAGTAGTTCACTAGCGGGAGGCCTCTCGGGCACCGGGGAGCTGTTTTTT.

The chain recombines TRBV6-6 with TRBJ2-5; the D gene is possibly TRBD2 (6 bases). The CDR3 totals 16 residues. V dropped 0 bases and J dropped 5 bases, with 16 bases sitting between them. Per germline, CDR1 MNHNY and CDR2 SVGAGI (reference sequence). CDR3 nucleotides: TGTGCCAGCAGTTACTCAGGACGGGGGAGCTTGGAGACCCAGTACTTC. It specifies CASSYSGRGSLETQYF.

This chain uses TRBV7-2 with TRBJ2-1; 8 bases agree with TRBD2. Germline trimming cut 0 bases from V and 7 bases from J; bases unmatched to any gene: 11. The germline V gene encodes CDR1 SGHTA and CDR2 FQGNSA. This CDR3 is 17 amino acids long. The CDR3 nucleotides are TGTGCCAGCAGCTTAGCCGTTACGGGGGGGACAAGGAATGAGCAGTTCTTC. It translates to CASSLAVTGGTRNEQFF.

The chain is built from TRBV28 and TRBJ2-3; 9 bases agree with TRBD2. Germline values: CDR1 MDHEN, CDR2 SYDVKM. V dropped 6 bases and J dropped 4; count of bases not matched to a gene: 5. The CDR3 is 14 amino acids. In DNA form, the CDR3 reads TGTGCCAGCAGCCCACTAGCGGGTGCAGATACGCAGTATTTT. It yields the protein CASSPLAGADTQYF.

The V and J genes are TRBV9 and TRBJ2-3, with D tentatively TRBD2 (6 bases). Between the trimmed V and J ends, which lost 3 bases and 2 bases, there was a span of 10 bases. This CDR3 has 14 residues. Germline CDR1 and CDR2: SGDLS and YYNGEE. In DNA form, the CDR3 reads TGTGCCAGCAGCGCGGGGGTAGCCACAGATACGCAGTATTTT. It codes for CASSAGVATDTQYF. The whole variable domain, remainder taken from reference TRBV9 and TRBJ2-3, is DSGVTQTPKHLITATGQRVTLRCSPRSGDLSVYWYQQSLDQGLQFLIQYYNGEERAKGNILERFSAQQFPDLHSELNLSSLELGDSALYFCASSAGVATDTQYFGPGTRLTVL.

This clone was observed once. This chain's CDR3 is CASSFERVGYGYTF. For the CDR3, the DNA is TGTGCCAGCAGCTTCGAGAGGGTAGGCTATGGCTACACCTTC. V is TRBV5-5 and J is TRBJ1-2, with D unresolved. With 2 bases removed from V and 4 bases from J, the gap between germline ends came to 12 bases. Germline V gives CDR1 SGHKS, CDR2 YYEKEE (reference sequence). The CDR3 consists of 14 residues. Using reference TRBV5-5 and TRBJ1-2 for the parts outside the CDR3, the full variable domain is DAGVTQSPTHLIKTRGQQVTLRCSPISGHKSVSWYQQVLGQGPQFIFQYYEKEERGRGNFPDRFSARQFPNYSSELNVNALLLGDSALYLCASSFERVGYGYTFGSGTRLTVV.

This chain links TRBV11-2 with TRBJ2-3; 10 positions agree with TRBD1. CDR3 size: 15 residues. Trimming at V came to 5 bases and at J to 4 bases, leaving 6 bases not matched to a gene. The V gene's germline CDR1 is SGHAT and CDR2 FQNNGV. This CDR3 is CASSGQTGGADTQYF. The CDR3 region has the DNA TGTGCCAGCAGCGGGCAGACAGGGGGCGCAGATACGCAGTATTTT.

The chain joins TRBV5-1 to TRBJ2-1, with D tentatively TRBD1 (6 bases). The CDR3 totals 13 residues. CDR1 is SGHRS and CDR2 is YFSETQ in the germline V gene. Trimming cost V 4 bases and J 4 bases, with 9 bases left between them. The CDR3 nucleotides read TGCGCCAGCAGCCTACAGGGTTACAATGAGCAGTTCTTC. Amino acid sequence: CASSLQGYNEQFF.

This chain joins TRBV21-1 and TRBJ2-4; the table gives TRBD1 as D, unverified against the DNA. TRBV21-1 is a pseudogene. The CDR3 runs 15 residues. The DNA of the CDR3 is TGTGCCAGCGGTATGGACAGGGCCACCAAAAACATTCAGTACTTC. This codes for CASGMDRATKNIQYF.

The chain combines TRBV6-2 or TRBV6-3 with TRBJ1-6, with 7 bases that match TRBD1. CDR3 length: 15 amino acids. Per the germline V gene, CDR1 is MNHEY and CDR2 is SVGEGT. After removal of 4 bases from V and 5 bases from J, the junction contained 5 bases not matched to a gene. CDR3 coding DNA: TGTGCCAGCAGTTCCGGACAGGTTGATAATTCACCCCTCCACTTT. Translating it yields CASSSGQVDNSPLHF.

The chain uses TRBV19 and TRBJ1-3; the match to TRBD1 covers 9 bases. From germline, CDR1 is LNHDA and CDR2 SQIVND (reference sequence). The CDR3 has 14 amino acids. The V gene end was trimmed by 9 bases and the J gene end by 4 bases; junction bases not matched to a gene: 7. CDR3 in DNA: TGTGCCAGCCACAGGGGGCGAGAAGGAAACACCATATATTTT. Translating it yields CASHRGREGNTIYF.

In this sample, this clone turned up once. CDR3 nucleotide sequence: TGTGCCATCAGTGACCTCGGGTACAATGAGCAGTTCTTC. Its protein product is CAISDLGYNEQFF. This sequence joins TRBV10-3 and TRBJ2-1; D call uncertain. This CDR3 is built from 13 residues. Per germline, CDR1 ENHRY and CDR2 SYGVKD. The V and J ends lost 3 bases and 4 bases respectively, with 7 bases between them.

The chain recombines TRBV5-1 with TRBJ2-7; TRBD1 is a possible D gene (6 bases). Germline lookup yields CDR1 SGHRS and CDR2 YFSETQ. V was pared by 3 bases and J by 3 bases, with 13 bases between. There are 14 residues in the CDR3. The CDR3 reads CASSYARDNYEQYF. The CDR3, as DNA: TGCGCCAGCAGCTATGCCCGGGACAACTACGAGCAGTACTTC. Combining the CDR3 with reference TRBV5-1 and TRBJ2-7 gives the whole variable domain KAGVTQTPRYLIKTRGQQVTLSCSPISGHRSVSWYQQTPGQGLQFLFEYFSETQRNKGNFPGRFSGRQFSNSRSEMNVSTLELGDSALYLCASSYARDNYEQYFGPGTRLTVT.

This chain joins TRBV4-2 and TRBJ1-3; D remains unclear. This CDR3 comprises 17 residues. V dropped 4 bases and J dropped 4 bases, with 20 bases sitting between them. CDR1 is LGHNA, CDR2 YNFKEQ, per germline. CDR3 coding DNA: TGTGCCAGCAGCCCTAGGGCGGGTGGACTCTGGGGAAACACCATATATTTT. This sequence encodes CASSPRAGGLWGNTIYF.

The chain combines TRBV5-4 with TRBJ1-1, with TRBD1 matching 10 bases. CDR1 SGHNT and CDR2 YYREEE come from the germline V gene (reference sequence). V was clipped by 3 bases and J by 7 bases; unmatched bases: 12. The CDR3 consists of 16 residues. The CDR3, as DNA: TGTGCCAGCAGCTCTACTCCCGGGACAGGGGTTAGTGAAGCTTTCTTT. Residues: CASSSTPGTGVSEAFF.

This sequence joins TRBV5-5 and TRBJ2-7; TRBD1 is a possible D gene (5 bases). CDR3 size: 16 residues. Germline V gene sequence: CDR1 SGHKS, CDR2 YYEKEE (reference sequence). Trimming cost V 1 base and J 3 bases, with 17 bases left between them. This chain's CDR3 is CASSLTGPFDSYEQYF. CDR3 in DNA: TGTGCCAGCAGCTTGACAGGCCCCTTTGATAGCTACGAGCAGTACTTC.

The V gene is TRBV6-2 or TRBV6-3, the J gene TRBJ2-3; perhaps TRBD2 as D (5 bases). Trimming took off 4 bases at V and 9 bases at J, with 11 bases between the two ends. Germline V lookup: CDR1 MNHEY, CDR2 SVGEGT. The CDR3 totals 12 residues. The CDR3 coding sequence is TGTGCCAGCAGTTGGGGAGCGCAGACGCAGTATTTT. Translating gives CASSWGAQTQYF.

The gene calls are TRBV28 and TRBJ2-5; maybe TRBD2 (7 bases). CDR1 MDHEN and CDR2 SYDVKM come from the germline V gene. Trimming cost V 3 bases and J 4 bases, with 12 bases left between them. This CDR3 has 14 residues. The CDR3 nucleotides read TGTGCCAGCAGTTTGGGGGGGGCCCCAGAGACCCAGTACTTC. It is translated as CASSLGGAPETQYF.

V usage is TRBV5-1 and J usage is TRBJ2-7, with TRBD1 matching over 7 bases. After removal of 1 base from V and 3 bases from J, the junction contained 4 bases not matched to a gene. The CDR3 length is 14 residues. The germline V gene has CDR1 SGHRS and CDR2 YFSETQ. The CDR3 sequence is CASSLSGTDYEQYF. CDR3 DNA sequence: TGCGCCAGCAGCTTGTCCGGGACAGACTACGAGCAGTACTTC. The full variable domain, rest sourced from reference TRBV5-1 and TRBJ2-7, is KAGVTQTPRYLIKTRGQQVTLSCSPISGHRSVSWYQQTPGQGLQFLFEYFSETQRNKGNFPGRFSGRQFSNSRSEMNVSTLELGDSALYLCASSLSGTDYEQYFGPGTRLTVT.

The chain employs TRBV5-1 and TRBJ2-1; 8 bases fit TRBD2. Losses at the gene ends were 0 bases for V and 7 bases for J; bases not matched to a gene: 6. This CDR3 has 15 residues. CDR1 is SGHRS, CDR2 YFSETQ, per germline. CDR3 sequence reads: CASSLEGGRYNEQFF. The DNA for the CDR3 is TGCGCCAGCAGCTTGGAAGGCGGGAGGTATAATGAGCAGTTCTTC.

This clone was observed a handful of times. The V and J genes are TRBV25-1 and TRBJ1-5; TRBD1 might be the D (6 bases). The CDR3 is made up of 13 amino acids. Per the germline V gene, CDR1 is MGHDK and CDR2 is SYGVNS. With 7 bases removed from V and 6 bases from J, the gap between germline ends came to 13 bases. The CDR3 region has the DNA TGTGCCAGCACGTGGGGGCCCGGTCAGCCCCAGCATTTT. It codes for CASTWGPGQPQHF. Filled out from reference TRBV25-1 and TRBJ1-5, the complete variable domain reads EADIYQTPRYLVIGTGKKITLECSQTMGHDKMYWYQQDPGMELHLIHYSYGVNSTEKGDLSSESTVSRIRTEHFPLTLESARPSHTSQYLCASTWGPGQPQHFGDGTRLSIL.

This chain uses TRBV29-1 with TRBJ2-5; maybe TRBD1 (5 bases). Between the trimmed V and J ends, which lost 4 bases and 10 bases, there was a span of 16 bases. CDR1 SQVTM and CDR2 ANQGSEA come from the germline V gene. The length of the CDR3 is 12 residues. This chain's CDR3 is CSVGDRGSFQYF. The DNA of the CDR3 is TGCAGCGTTGGAGATAGGGGTTCCTTCCAGTACTTC.

This chain connects TRBV3-1 (or the pseudogene TRBV3-2) to TRBJ1-2; D not resolved. The CDR3 sequence is 12 residues long. Trimming pared 2 bases from V and 8 bases from J, leaving 9 bases between. Germline CDR1 and CDR2: LGHDT and YNNKEL (reference sequence). The DNA for the CDR3 is TGTGCCAGCAGCCAACAACCAGGAGGCTACACCTTC. Protein: CASSQQPGGYTF.

V is TRBV10-3 and J is TRBJ2-3; the match to TRBD1 covers 10 bases. The V and J ends lost 3 bases and 3 bases, in that order; junction bases with no gene match: 3. The CDR3 sequence is 15 residues long. Germline V gene sequence: CDR1 ENHRY, CDR2 SYGVKD. CDR3 DNA sequence: TGTGCCATCAGTGACTCGGACAGGGGGACAGATACGCAGTATTTT. Its protein product is CAISDSDRGTDTQYF.

This chain connects TRBV10-1 to TRBJ2-4; 13 nucleotides align to TRBD2. The junction had 7 bases not matched to a gene; V was cut back by 5 bases and J by 3 bases. The CDR3 is made up of 17 amino acids. Germline assignment: CDR1 WNHNN and CDR2 SYGVQD (reference sequence). DNA of the CDR3: TGCGCCAGCAGTCCCGGACTAGCGGGAGTAGGCAAAAACATTCAGTACTTC. It encodes CASSPGLAGVGKNIQYF.

In this sample, this clone turned up once. The rearrangement links TRBV28 to TRBJ2-2, with TRBD1 identical over 10 bases. This CDR3 comprises 15 residues. Germline CDR1 MDHEN, CDR2 SYDVKM. V gave up 6 bases and J gave up 7 bases; unmatched junction bases: 8. CDR3: CASRNRDRGRGELFF. CDR3 in DNA: TGTGCCAGCAGGAACCGGGACAGGGGTCGCGGGGAGCTGTTTTTT.

The V gene is TRBV2, the J gene TRBJ2-5; 12 positions agree with TRBD2. Germline lookup yields CDR1 SNHLY and CDR2 FYNNEI. Trimming at V came to 3 bases and at J to 2 bases, leaving 7 bases not matched to a gene. The CDR3 length is 17 residues. Here the CDR3 reads CASSDPTLAGGQETQYF. The CDR3 DNA sequence: TGTGCCAGCAGTGACCCCACTCTAGCGGGGGGGCAAGAGACCCAGTACTTC.